The 21 T cell receptor beta chains below come from one sample, sequenced in a study of T-cell reconstitution after alpha-beta-depleted transplantation in children. A TCRbeta library incorporating unique molecular identifiers was prepared. Using its own MiXCR run on the PCR reads, TCRdb lists one record per CDR3 protein. The sample consists of 210,000 or so distinct CDR3 sequences, approximately 11% of them appearing once. The starting material was PBMCs, obtained before TCRalphabeta/CD19-depleted stem cell transplant. The source is a child under two years old with acute myeloid leukemia, due to receive a stem cell transplant.

V usage is TRBV11-2 and J usage is TRBJ2-1; D is uncertain. The ends were cut back, 0 bases at V and 3 bases at J, with 12 bases in the middle. CDR3 length equals 16 residues. Germline loops: CDR1 SGHAT, CDR2 FQNNGV. CDR3 sequence reads: CASSLEPATIYNEQFF. CDR3 coding DNA: TGTGCCAGCAGCTTAGAACCAGCGACAATCTACAATGAGCAGTTCTTC. The variable domain in full, with the rest retrieved from reference TRBV11-2 and TRBJ2-1, is EAGVAQSPRYKIIEKRQSVAFWCNPISGHATLYWYQQILGQGPKLLIQFQNNGVVDDSQLPKDRFSAERLKGVDSTLKIQPAKLEDSAVYLCASSLEPATIYNEQFFGPGTRLTVL.

This clonotype was recorded many times. This chain connects TRBV5-6 to TRBJ1-2; D remains unclear. The CDR3 is 14 amino acids. The V gene lost 3 bases and the J gene lost 3 bases, with 12 bases spanning the gap. Per the germline V gene, CDR1 is SGHDT and CDR2 is YYEEEE. The CDR3 coding sequence is TGTGCCAGCAGCTCCCAGACAAACTACTATGGCTACACCTTC. Its translation: CASSSQTNYYGYTF.

This clonotype has ten or more counts. This chain connects TRBV5-1 to TRBJ2-3, with 9 bases lining up with TRBD2. The germline CDR1 and CDR2 sequences are SGHRS and YFSETQ. The CDR3 consists of 17 residues. Trimming at V came to 1 base and at J to 4 bases, leaving 10 bases not matched to a gene. The CDR3 protein is CASSLMVAGAKADTQYF. The CDR3 nucleotides read TGCGCCAGCAGCTTGATGGTAGCGGGAGCCAAAGCAGATACGCAGTATTTT.

This clonotype was detected many times. The rearrangement joins TRBV6-5 to TRBJ2-3, with D possibly being TRBD2 (6 bases). Germline-derived CDR1 and CDR2 are MNHEY and SVGAGI. CDR3 size: 16 residues. V shed 2 bases and J shed 0 bases, with 12 bases lying between them. The DNA of the CDR3 is TGTGCCAGCAGTTACCTTAGCGGAACTAGCACAGATACGCAGTATTTT. Its translation: CASSYLSGTSTDTQYF.

This clonotype was seen only once. Likely a read error: the CDR3 ends without its conserved phenylalanine or tryptophan. The genes are TRBV20-1 and TRBJ2-7; TRBD1 agrees at 7 bases. Germline CDR1 is DFQATT and CDR2 is SNEGSKA (reference sequence). The CDR3 loop spans 14 amino acids. CDR3 protein: CRARVARGTYEQYS. The CDR3 nucleotides are TGCAGAGCTAGAGTTGCCAGGGGGACCTACGAGCAGTACTCC.

This clonotype appeared many times. This sequence joins TRBV9 and TRBJ1-2; 10 nucleotides agree with TRBD1. The CDR3 loop spans 14 amino acids. CDR1 SGDLS and CDR2 YYNGEE come from the germline V gene. J was trimmed by 4 bases and V by 3 bases; bases with no gene match: 3. For the CDR3, the DNA is TGTGCCAGCAGCGCGACAGGGGGCCCCTATGGCTACACCTTC. Amino acids: CASSATGGPYGYTF.

This clonotype was picked up many times. The chain has TRBV20-1 and TRBJ2-7; D ambiguous. Per the germline V gene, CDR1 is DFQATT and CDR2 is SNEGSKA (reference sequence). V lost 3 bases, J lost 2 bases, and 5 bases lay in between. The CDR3 is 11 amino acids. CDR3: CSASGAYEQYF. For the CDR3, the DNA is TGCAGTGCTAGCGGCGCCTACGAGCAGTACTTC.

V usage is TRBV15 and J usage is TRBJ2-3; 7 bases line up with TRBD1. V was pared by 3 bases and J by 3 bases, with 6 bases of the junction left unmatched. CDR3 size: 15 residues. Germline CDR1 and CDR2: LNHNV and YYDKDF (reference sequence). CDR3 loop: CATSSPYRGTDTQYF. CDR3 nucleotide sequence: TGTGCCACCAGCAGTCCGTACAGGGGTACAGATACGCAGTATTTT.

The chain has TRBV18 and TRBJ1-2; 10 bases are a match to TRBD1. The CDR3 is made up of 14 amino acids. Germline CDR1 KGHSH, CDR2 LQKENI. Trimming cost V 6 bases and J 8 bases; bases outside gene matches: 9. The CDR3 protein is CASSPGTGEKGYTF. In nucleotides, the CDR3 is TGTGCCAGCTCTCCGGGGACAGGGGAGAAGGGCTACACCTTC.

This clonotype was detected ten times or more. The chain employs TRBV28 and TRBJ2-5; the match to TRBD2 covers 7 bases. The CDR3 sequence is 14 residues long. V was pared by 10 bases and J by 1 base, with 9 bases of the junction left unmatched. The germline V gene encodes CDR1 MDHEN and CDR2 SYDVKM. CDR3 nucleotides: TGTGCCACCACCGACCTAGCGGCCCAAGAGACCCAGTACTTC. It translates to CATTDLAAQETQYF.

This clonotype was counted many times. The gene calls are TRBV5-5 and TRBJ1-2; the match to TRBD1 covers 11 bases. This CDR3 contains 16 residues. Looked up from germline, CDR1 is SGHKS and CDR2 is YYEKEE (reference sequence). V lost 4 bases and J lost 4; bases outside the gene matches: 9. CDR3 nucleotides: TGTGCCAGCAGCGCCACAACCGGGACAGGGGGCTATGGCTACACCTTC. This sequence encodes CASSATTGTGGYGYTF.

This clonotype has just a few counts. This chain joins TRBV4-2 and TRBJ2-7, with D possibly matching TRBD2 (6 bases). The CDR3 is 15 residues long. The V gene lost 0 bases and the J gene lost 7 bases, with 16 bases spanning the gap. Germline V lookup: CDR1 LGHNA, CDR2 YNFKEQ. The DNA of the CDR3 is TGTGCCAGCAGCCAAGATCTACTAGCCAGTGGGGAGCAGTACTTC. This codes for CASSQDLLASGEQYF.

This clonotype has a count of ten or more. The chain employs TRBV2 and TRBJ2-7; a weak D match, TRBD1 (6 bases). The germline V and J ends were trimmed by 3 bases and 8 bases, with 17 bases remaining between them. The CDR3 contains 14 residues. The germline gives CDR1 SNHLY, CDR2 FYNNEI. DNA of the CDR3: TGTGCCAGCAGTGACGCCGGACAGTCCCCTAAGCAGTACTTC. It is translated as CASSDAGQSPKQYF. Filled out from reference TRBV2 and TRBJ2-7, the complete variable domain reads EPEVTQTPSHQVTQMGQEVILRCVPISNHLYFYWYRQILGQKVEFLVSFYNNEISEKSEIFDDQFSVERPDGSNFTLKIRSTKLEDSAMYFCASSDAGQSPKQYFGPGTRLTVT.

This clonotype was detected a few times. This sequence may be a read error, since a much larger clone differs from it by one base. The genes are TRBV7-9 and TRBJ1-2; TRBD1 matches 7 bases. The CDR3 contains 15 residues. Germline assignment: CDR1 SEHNR and CDR2 FQNEAQ (reference sequence). V lost 3 bases and J lost 12; bases outside the gene matches: 16. The CDR3 spells CASSFRVTRGLGDTF. The CDR3 region has the DNA TGTGCCAGCAGCTTCCGAGTGACCAGGGGGTTGGGCGACACCTTC.

This clonotype was counted many times. The chain couples TRBV19 to TRBJ1-4; D is possibly TRBD1 (5 bases). The CDR3 has 13 residues. The V end lost 6 bases, the J end lost 1 base, and 6 bases lay between the germline ends. Germline CDR1 LNHDA, CDR2 SQIVND (reference sequence). The CDR3 here is CASRGVTNEKLFF. The CDR3 DNA is TGTGCCAGTAGAGGGGTAACTAATGAAAAACTGTTTTTT.

The table lists this clonotype with many counts. The rearrangement links TRBV6-2 or TRBV6-3 to TRBJ2-1, with 9 nucleotides matching TRBD2. The CDR3 totals 16 residues. Germline V gives CDR1 MNHEY, CDR2 SVGEGT. The V and J ends lost 1 base and 4 bases, in that order; junction bases with no gene match: 5. Here the CDR3 reads CASSYLAGGPYNEQFF. Written as DNA, the CDR3 is TGTGCCAGCAGTTACTTGGCGGGAGGGCCGTACAATGAGCAGTTCTTC.

This clonotype was picked up a small number of times. The rearrangement links TRBV3-1 to TRBJ2-5, with D uncertain. The CDR3 length is 12 residues. V dropped 5 bases and J dropped 5 bases, with 9 bases sitting between them. The germline CDR1 and CDR2 sequences are LGHDT and YNNKEL (reference sequence). As DNA, the CDR3 is TGTGCCAGCAGCACCCGCTTGGAGACCCAGTACTTC. Translating it yields CASSTRLETQYF.

This clonotype was detected ten times or more. This rearrangement joins TRBV20-1 to TRBJ1-1; possibly TRBD1 for D (5 bases). Trimming removed 1 base from V and 1 base from J, with 10 bases in between. The CDR3 is 14 residues long. Germline V gene data show CDR1 as DFQATT and CDR2 as SNEGSKA (reference sequence). CDR3 DNA sequence: TGCAGTGCTAGAGGACAGTGGGGGAACACTGAAGCTTTCTTT. It codes for CSARGQWGNTEAFF.

This clonotype appeared many times. The chain links TRBV5-1 to TRBJ2-3; D is uncertain. The germline V gene encodes CDR1 SGHRS and CDR2 YFSETQ. V was trimmed by 4 bases and J by 1 base, leaving 7 bases between them. The CDR3 loop spans 13 amino acids. CDR3 sequence: CASSTTRTDTQYF. CDR3 in DNA: TGCGCCAGCAGCACTACACGCACAGATACGCAGTATTTT.

This clonotype was observed many times. This chain joins TRBV6-1 and TRBJ1-2; tentative D call: TRBD1 (5 bases). This CDR3 has 13 amino acids. CDR1 and CDR2 (germline): MNHNS, SASEGT. V lost 5 bases and J lost 7, with 14 bases in between. CDR3: CASSTPRGVGYTF. CDR3 nucleotide sequence: TGTGCCAGCAGTACCCCTCGGGGGGTTGGCTACACCTTC.

This clonotype appeared many times. V is TRBV29-1 and J is TRBJ2-1, with 8 bases lining up with TRBD1. The V and J ends lost 0 bases and 4 bases, in that order; junction bases with no gene match: 5. The germline gives CDR1 SQVTM, CDR2 ANQGSEA. The CDR3 loop spans 15 amino acids. CDR3 nucleotides: TGCAGCGTTGAAGATCAAAGGACAGGGTACAATGAGCAGTTCTTC. Its translation: CSVEDQRTGYNEQFF.